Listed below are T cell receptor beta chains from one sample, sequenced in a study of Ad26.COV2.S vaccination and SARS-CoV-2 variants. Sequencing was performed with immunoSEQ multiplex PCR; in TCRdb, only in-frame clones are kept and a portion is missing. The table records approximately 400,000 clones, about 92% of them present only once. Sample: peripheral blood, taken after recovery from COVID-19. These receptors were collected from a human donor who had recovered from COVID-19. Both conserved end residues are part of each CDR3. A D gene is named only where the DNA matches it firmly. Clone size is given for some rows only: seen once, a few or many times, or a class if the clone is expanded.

TGTGCCAGCAGCCAAGGGGGCGAGAGGCAAGAGACCCAGTACTTC,CASSQGGERQETQYF,15,NA,TRBJ2-5,NA,TRBV3-1/TRBV3-2
TGTGCCAGCAGCTTAGTTATTTTGGGAGTCAGTGGAAAGGAGACCCAGTACTTC,CASSLVILGVSGKETQYF,18,NA,TRBJ2-5,NA,TRBV7-8
TGCGCCAGCAGTGAGAAAGTCAAGGTAGCGGTGCTCGGCGAGCAGTTCTTC,CASSEKVKVAVLGEQFF,17,NA,TRBJ2-1,NA,TRBV10-2
TGTGCCAGTAGTATGGGGCGGCACTCTGGAAACACCATATATTTT,CASSMGRHSGNTIYF,15,NA,TRBJ1-3,NA,TRBV19
TGTGCCAGCAGTTACGGGACAGGGAACACTGAAGCTTTCTTT,CASSYGTGNTEAFF,14,NA,TRBJ1-1,TRBD1,TRBV6-5
TGTGCCAGCAGCCAAAGTCGGACAAGACCTTACTCACCCCTCCACTTT,CASSQSRTRPYSPLHF,16,few,TRBJ1-6,NA,TRBV11-1
TGTGCCAGCAGCTCGGGACTTTCGCAGTACTTC,CASSSGLSQYF,11,NA,TRBJ2-5,NA,TRBV7-9
TGTGCCACCAGCAGGGCGACAGGGATTCCTCCCTACGAGCAGTACTTC,CATSRATGIPPYEQYF,16,NA,TRBJ2-7,TRBD1,TRBV15
TGTGCCAGCTCACCACAGGAGTTCGGTGCTGGGGCCAACGTCCTGACTTTC,CASSPQEFGAGANVLTF,17,NA,TRBJ2-6,NA,TRBV18
TGCGCCAGCAGCCCTGGGAGGGTCGACTACGAGCAGTACTTC,CASSPGRVDYEQYF,14,NA,TRBJ2-7,TRBD2,TRBV4-3
TGTGCCACCTCAAGGGATTTCGGGGCGCAGTATTTT,CATSRDFGAQYF,12,NA,TRBJ2-3,NA,TRBV15
TGTGCCAGCAGTTCTCAAAAGACTAGCGGGACCACAGATACGCAGTATTTT,CASSSQKTSGTTDTQYF,17,NA,TRBJ2-3,TRBD2,TRBV2
TGCGCCAGCAGCCAAGAACACCAGGGGAGGGTAGGGTCACCCCTCCACTTT,CASSQEHQGRVGSPLHF,17,NA,TRBJ1-6,NA,TRBV4-3
TGTGCCAGCAGACCGGGACAGAGATTCCAAGAGACCCAGTACTTC,CASRPGQRFQETQYF,15,NA,TRBJ2-5,TRBD1,TRBV2
TGTGCCACCAGTGACGGCAGTAAAGAGACCCAGTACTTC,CATSDGSKETQYF,13,NA,TRBJ2-5,NA,TRBV24-1
TGTGCCAGCAGCCTCAGTACACGGGCTCTACCGAACACTGAAGCTTTCTTT,CASSLSTRALPNTEAFF,17,NA,TRBJ1-1,NA,TRBV5-6
TGCAGCGTTCCGGGACTAGCGGGGGGGACTACTAGCACAGATACGCAGTATTTT,CSVPGLAGGTTSTDTQYF,18,NA,TRBJ2-3,TRBD2,TRBV29-1
TGCAGCGTTGATACACCCGGGGGGGTTGGGGGAACCCCCATATATTTT,CSVDTPGGVGGTPIYF,16,NA,TRBJ1-3,NA,TRBV29-1
TGTGCCATCAGTGACCCCTCGAGCTCTGGAAACACCATATATTTT,CAISDPSSSGNTIYF,15,NA,TRBJ1-3,NA,TRBV10-3
TGTGCCAGCAGTTACAATTCACCCCTCCACTTT,CASSYNSPLHF,11,once,TRBJ1-6,NA,TRBV6-2/TRBV6-3
TGCAGCGTTAGGCCGGGCACAGATACGCAGTATTTT,CSVRPGTDTQYF,12,NA,TRBJ2-3,NA,TRBV29-1
TGTGCCACCAGCAGGCCTTGGGGAGCCAACTATGGCTACACCTTC,CATSRPWGANYGYTF,15,NA,TRBJ1-2,NA,TRBV15
TGCGCCAGCACCATGGGGGGGAAGAACACTGAAGCTTTCTTT,CASTMGGKNTEAFF,14,NA,TRBJ1-1,NA,TRBV5-1
TGCGCCAGCAGAGGTCTTCTAAAGAACACTGAAGCTTTCTTT,CASRGLLKNTEAFF,14,NA,TRBJ1-1,NA,TRBV4-1
TGTGCTAGTGGTTTGACACACACTGAAGCTTTCTTT,CASGLTHTEAFF,12,NA,TRBJ1-1,NA,TRBV12-5
TGTGCCACCCGAACCCGACAGGGATCCTCCGGGGCCAACGTCCTGACTTTC,CATRTRQGSSGANVLTF,17,NA,TRBJ2-6,TRBD1,TRBV15
TGTGCCATCAGTCCTAGCGGGGGGGCTCCAGATACGCAGTATTTT,CAISPSGGAPDTQYF,15,NA,TRBJ2-3,TRBD2,TRBV10-3
TGTGCTAGTGGTTTCAGGGGTGAAAAACTGTTTTTT,CASGFRGEKLFF,12,NA,TRBJ1-4,NA,TRBV12-5
TGTGCCTTTAGTAGAGGACATATCTATGGTGTTGGCTACACCTTC,CAFSRGHIYGVGYTF,15,NA,TRBJ1-2,NA,TRBV7-9
TGTGCCAGCACCTCATTTGGGGGTACTGAAGCTTTCTTT,CASTSFGGTEAFF,13,NA,TRBJ1-1,NA,TRBV12-3/TRBV12-4
TGCGCCAGCAGCTTGAGCTCCCGGACAGGCTACAATGAGCAGTTCTTC,CASSLSSRTGYNEQFF,16,NA,TRBJ2-1,TRBD1,TRBV5-1